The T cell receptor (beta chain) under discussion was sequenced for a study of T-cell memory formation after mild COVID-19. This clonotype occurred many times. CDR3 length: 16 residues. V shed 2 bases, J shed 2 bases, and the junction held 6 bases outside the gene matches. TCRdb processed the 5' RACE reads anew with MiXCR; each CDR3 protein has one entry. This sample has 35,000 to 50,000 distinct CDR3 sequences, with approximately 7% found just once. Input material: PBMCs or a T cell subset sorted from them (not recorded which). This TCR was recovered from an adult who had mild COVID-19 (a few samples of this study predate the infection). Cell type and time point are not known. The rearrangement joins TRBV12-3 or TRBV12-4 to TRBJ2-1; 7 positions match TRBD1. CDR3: CASSLRGQTTYNEQFF. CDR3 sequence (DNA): TGTGCCAGCAGTTTAAGGGGACAGACAACCTACAATGAGCAGTTCTTC.